A selection of T cell receptor beta chains follows, all from one sample in a study of T cells in localized non-small cell lung cancer. Data came from immunoSEQ multiplex PCR; TCRdb stores just in-frame clones and leaves some out. Seen here are roughly 9,900 clones, about 80% observed once, and the top ten hold roughly a third. This material consisted of peripheral blood, taken before any cancer treatment. The receptors were gathered from a male donor aged 60 or over with stage I lung adenocarcinoma. CDR3s leave out the opening cysteine and the closing phenylalanine or tryptophan.

j_gene: TRBJ2-5; v_gene: TRBV7-3; CDR3aa: ASSQSSQETQY
j_gene: TRBJ2-3; v_gene: TRBV2; CDR3aa: ASSPQRGLSTDTQY
j_gene: TRBJ1-1; v_gene: TRBV7-8; CDR3aa: ASSYEPTGRTEAF
j_gene: TRBJ2-7; v_gene: TRBV14; CDR3aa: ASSRVTGDEQY
j_gene: TRBJ2-7; v_gene: TRBV6-5; CDR3aa: ASTNPGGEQY
j_gene: TRBJ1-6; v_gene: TRBV5-1; CDR3aa: ASSSDRAYSPLH
j_gene: TRBJ1-2; v_gene: TRBV6-1; CDR3aa: ASSPSRANYGYT
j_gene: TRBJ2-3; v_gene: TRBV27; CDR3aa: ASSLSGALSTDTQY
j_gene: TRBJ1-2; v_gene: TRBV6-4; CDR3aa: ASSDSGGDYGYT
j_gene: TRBJ1-6; v_gene: TRBV19; CDR3aa: ASSGGSYNSPLH
j_gene: TRBJ1-5; v_gene: TRBV15; CDR3aa: ATSSRGNQPQH
j_gene: TRBJ2-5; v_gene: TRBV18; CDR3aa: ASSPMGISSETQY